This T cell receptor beta chain is drawn from a study of T cells after yellow fever vaccination. Whole-study findings and limits: A small proportion of clonotypes was detected in both the CD4 and CD8 compartments. Sorted repertoires could include abundant contaminating clonotypes from bulk cells. On re-exposure, the response was weaker but peaked faster, at day 5 versus 15. Reappearance after the booster was seen for most primary-vaccination clones, at 95% to 97% CD4 and 70% to 90% CD8.

As concerns this clonotype: As yet, its antigen is unknown.

TCRdb analysed the 5' RACE reads with MiXCR anew, one entry per CDR3 protein. The repertoire includes about 340,000 distinct CDR3 sequences, 8.7% of them detected once, and approximately 18% sits in the top ten. V trimming: 3 bases; J trimming: 4 bases; junction bases outside the gene matches: 14. The CDR3 is 18 amino acids. The V gene's germline CDR1 is KGHDR and CDR2 SFDVKD. The sample in question was PBMCs, obtained on the day of the first yellow fever vaccination. This clonotype was sampled from a young man who received the YFV17D yellow fever vaccine. The chain is built from TRBV24-1 and TRBJ1-2; TRBD1 aligns across 9 bases. The CDR3 DNA is TGTGCCACCAGTGATAAAAACAGGGGGCCCCGGGGGACCTATGGCTACACCTTC. Protein product: CATSDKNRGPRGTYGYTF.